This entry features one T cell receptor beta chain sequence. These data belong to a study of shared clonotypes between healthy human individuals. Profiling relied on immunoSEQ multiplex PCR, and the TCRdb table lists in-frame clones only, not all of them. The profile shows 1.5 million to 2.5 million clones, approximately 95% of them singletons. Germline CDR1 and CDR2: SGHDT and YYEEEE. Trimming removed 4 bases at V and 7 bases at J, with 20 bases between. This CDR3 is 15 amino acids long. The naive CD8 population came from CD45RO-negative cells selected for CCR7, without terminally differentiated effector memory CD45RA+ cells.

This receptor was taken from a man between 18 and 35 years old in good health. The specimen was naive CD8+ T cells sorted from blood. The V and J genes are TRBV5-6 and TRBJ1-2; possibly TRBD1 for D (6 bases). In DNA, the CDR3 is TGTGCCAGCAGCCGCGCGACAGGAACGAACGGTGGCTACACCTTC. Encoded protein: CASSRATGTNGGYTF. Looking up the rest from reference TRBV5-6 and TRBJ1-2 gives the full variable domain: DAGVTQSPTHLIKTRGQQVTLRCSPKSGHDTVSWYQQALGQGPQFIFQYYEEEERQRGNFPDRFSGHQFPNYSSELNVNALLLGDSALYLCASSRATGTNGGYTFGSGTRLTVV.